This T cell receptor (beta chain) was recorded in a study of T cell responses to AZD1222 COVID-19 vaccine. About the study: Analyses pooled second doses at about 4 or about 12 weeks. The study, taken as a whole, reports: In all cases, repertoires were sampled only after the peak T cell response. Spike-spanning, vaccine-associated CD4 TCRs were dominant at 160-218 and 743-854.

TCRdb's table, derived via immunoSEQ multiplex PCR, lists solely in-frame clones and lacks some. The repertoire has around 31,000 clones, 80% to 95% of them found once; the top ten carry about 41%. As regards this clone: The antigen remains undetermined.

CDR3 length: 13 amino acids. Per germline, CDR1 GTSNPN and CDR2 SVGIG (reference sequence). Trimming pared 2 bases from V and 7 bases from J, leaving 12 bases between. The receptor's source is an adult in good health. Material: peripheral blood, obtained on day 0 of AZD1222 vaccination. The chain has TRBV30 and TRBJ1-5, with D hard to call. The CDR3 is CAWSPPGGQPQHF. Written as DNA, the CDR3 is TGTGCCTGGAGTCCACCGGGTGGCCAGCCCCAGCATTTT.